This T cell receptor (beta chain) was obtained from a study of spatial heterogeneity in lung cancer (dated by TCRdb to about 2019). At the level of the whole study: Donors were around 71 patients with early-stage, untreated non-small cell lung cancer from the lung TRACERx cohort. At surgery, over 200 tumor regions, around 67 matched nontumor lung samples and 56 PBMC samples were TCR-sequenced for both alpha and beta chains. The study linked features of the TCR repertoire to counts of nonsynonymous mutations, which were determined by whole-exome sequencing of tumor tissue. Beta-chain transcripts were consistently detected in greater numbers than alpha-chain transcripts, which likely reflected higher beta-chain transcript abundance. Follow-up PBMC samples were sequenced whenever available, and the median time to follow-up was roughly two years after resection. In the raw uncorrected reads, each unique combination of TCR and UMI appeared more than ten times on average. In non-small cell lung cancer, the study made a quantitative comparison of TCR alpha and beta repertoires among multiple tumor regions, matched nontumor lung and blood.

Library construction relied on 5' RACE. Sequencing was performed on a NextSeq 500. The TCR library protocol attached a unique molecular identifier to each TCR cDNA molecule to allow correction of PCR and sequencing errors. Under the source paper's analysis protocol: TCR identification, UMI-based error correction and CDR3 extraction were all carried out with Decombinator tools. TCRs above a frequency of 2 per 1,000, corresponding to the top 1% of the tumor frequency distribution, were defined as expanded. Each repertoire was subsampled 100 times to 5,000 TCRs, after which Renyi diversity was computed with the R vegan package. To build CDR3 similarity networks, amino acid triplet string-kernel similarity was used, and CDR3s were connected when their pairwise similarity was above 0.82. TCRdb reprocessed the public reads (quality trimming at Q25 with fastp, clone calling with MiXCR) and kept in-frame beta chains. Here each entry gathers all rows of one CDR3 protein and keeps the most common genes and DNA. These V and J calls rely on TCRdb rather than the paper's analysis. The sample table records around 2,800 distinct CDR3 sequences; roughly 21% of these occur just once. The ten largest clones add up to 40% of the sample.

The time point tag for this specimen amounts to: blood at routine non-recurrence follow-up after resection. For TCR sequencing, whole RNA was extracted from tumor and nontumor lung tissue, or from cryopreserved PBMC samples, and no cell sorting was done. Patients were selected for TCR sequencing only if sufficient RNA was available from at least two tumor regions. This clonotype was recorded many times. No antigen is known for it. No base quality information exists; no much larger clone differs at one position. General study outcomes and caveats: Ubiquitous expanded tumor TCRs showed up in blood more often at tumor resection than at routine follow-up. Only roughly 15 patients were included in comparisons of baseline and follow-up blood repertoires. Confirming at a functional level the hypothesis that regional TCRs recognize regional mutations was considered to require additional single-cell paired TCR alpha and beta sequencing.

V trim: 5 bases; J trim: 5 bases; unmatched bases: 9. Inclusive of the bounding cysteine and phenylalanine, the CDR3 is 16 residues long. Only the CDR3 DNA stays, 48 bases, in frame from base 1. The germline V gene supplies CDR1 KGHDR and CDR2 SFDVKD. Material: PBMCs, obtained at follow-up. The rearrangement combines TRBV24-1 with TRBJ2-2, and 8 bases in between align with TRBD1. The origin of this receptor is a male donor with early-stage non-small cell lung cancer. The CDR3 loop reads CATSGPRGLRTGELFF. The sequenced DNA: TGTGCCACCAGTGGTCCCAGGGGGCTACGGACCGGGGAGCTGTTTTTT.